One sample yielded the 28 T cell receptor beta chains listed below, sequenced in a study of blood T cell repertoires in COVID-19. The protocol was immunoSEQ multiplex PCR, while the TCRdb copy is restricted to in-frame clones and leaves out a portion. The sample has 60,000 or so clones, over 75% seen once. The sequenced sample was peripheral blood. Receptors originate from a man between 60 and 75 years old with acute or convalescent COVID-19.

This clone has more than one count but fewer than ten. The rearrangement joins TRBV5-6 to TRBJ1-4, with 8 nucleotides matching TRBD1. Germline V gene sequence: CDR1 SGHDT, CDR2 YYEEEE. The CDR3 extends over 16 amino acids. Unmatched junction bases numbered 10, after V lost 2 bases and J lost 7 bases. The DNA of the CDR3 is TGTGCCAGCAGCTTTGGCATCGGACAGGGAGGTGAAAAACTGTTTTTT. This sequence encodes CASSFGIGQGGEKLFF.

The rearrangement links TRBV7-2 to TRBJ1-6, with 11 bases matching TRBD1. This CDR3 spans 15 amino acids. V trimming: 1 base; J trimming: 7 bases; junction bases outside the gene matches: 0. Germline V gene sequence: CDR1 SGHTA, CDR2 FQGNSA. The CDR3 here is CASSLGDRGNSPLHF. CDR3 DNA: TGTGCCAGCAGCTTAGGGGACAGGGGGAATTCACCCCTCCACTTT.

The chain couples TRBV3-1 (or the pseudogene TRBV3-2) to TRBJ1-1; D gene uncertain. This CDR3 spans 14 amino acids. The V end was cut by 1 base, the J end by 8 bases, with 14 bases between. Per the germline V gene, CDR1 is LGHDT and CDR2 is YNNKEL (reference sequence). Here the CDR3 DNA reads TGTGCCAGCAGCCAAGGGCGCCAGGTCCCCGAAGCTTTCTTT. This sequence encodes CASSQGRQVPEAFF.

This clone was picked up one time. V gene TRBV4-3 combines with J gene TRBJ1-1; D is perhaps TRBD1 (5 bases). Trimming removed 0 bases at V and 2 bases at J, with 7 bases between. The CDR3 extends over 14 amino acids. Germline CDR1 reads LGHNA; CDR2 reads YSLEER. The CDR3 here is CASSQEGGNTEAFF. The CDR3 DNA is TGCGCCAGCAGCCAAGAGGGGGGTAACACTGAAGCTTTCTTT.

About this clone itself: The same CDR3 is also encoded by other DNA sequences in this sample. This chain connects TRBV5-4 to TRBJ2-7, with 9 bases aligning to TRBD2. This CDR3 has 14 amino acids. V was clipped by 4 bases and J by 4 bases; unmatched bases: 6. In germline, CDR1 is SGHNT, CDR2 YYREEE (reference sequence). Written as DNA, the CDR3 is TGTGCCAGCAGCCCGGGACTAGCAGGATACGAGCAGTACTTC. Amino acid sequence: CASSPGLAGYEQYF. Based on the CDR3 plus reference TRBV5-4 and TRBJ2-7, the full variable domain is ETGVTQSPTHLIKTRGQQVTLRCSSQSGHNTVSWYQQALGQGPQFIFQYYREEENGRGNFPPRFSGLQFPNYSSELNVNALELDDSALYLCASSPGLAGYEQYFGPGTRLTVT.

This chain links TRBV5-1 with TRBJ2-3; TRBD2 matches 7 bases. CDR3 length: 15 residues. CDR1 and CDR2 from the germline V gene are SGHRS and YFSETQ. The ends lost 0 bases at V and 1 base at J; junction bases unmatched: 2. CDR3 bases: TGCGCCAGCAGCTTGGTCAGCGGGGGCACAGATACGCAGTATTTT. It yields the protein CASSLVSGGTDTQYF. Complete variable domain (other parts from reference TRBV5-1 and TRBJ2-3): KAGVTQTPRYLIKTRGQQVTLSCSPISGHRSVSWYQQTPGQGLQFLFEYFSETQRNKGNFPGRFSGRQFSNSRSEMNVSTLELGDSALYLCASSLVSGGTDTQYFGPGTRLTVL.

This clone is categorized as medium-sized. CDR3 residues: CASSPSRGETQYF. In nucleotides, the CDR3 is TGTGCCAGCAGCCCCTCGAGGGGGGAGACCCAGTACTTC. The chain has TRBV9 and TRBJ2-5, with a weak D call TRBD1 (6 bases). The CDR3 has 13 amino acids. V lost 4 bases and J 5 bases, leaving 12 bases between the germline ends. Germline-derived CDR1 and CDR2 are SGDLS and YYNGEE.

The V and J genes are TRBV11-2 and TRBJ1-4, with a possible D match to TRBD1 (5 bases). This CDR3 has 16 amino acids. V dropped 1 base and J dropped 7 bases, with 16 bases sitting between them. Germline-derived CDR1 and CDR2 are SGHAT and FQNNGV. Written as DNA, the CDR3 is TGTGCCAGCAGCTTAGGGGGACTGAGGAGGACTGAAAAACTGTTTTTT. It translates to CASSLGGLRRTEKLFF.

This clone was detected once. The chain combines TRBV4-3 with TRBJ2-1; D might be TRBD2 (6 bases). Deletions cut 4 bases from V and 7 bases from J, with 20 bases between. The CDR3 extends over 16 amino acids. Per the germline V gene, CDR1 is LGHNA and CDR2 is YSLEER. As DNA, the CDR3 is TGCGCCAGCAGCCTTGGAGGGCAGGTGGATGAGAATGAGCAGTTCTTC. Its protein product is CASSLGGQVDENEQFF.

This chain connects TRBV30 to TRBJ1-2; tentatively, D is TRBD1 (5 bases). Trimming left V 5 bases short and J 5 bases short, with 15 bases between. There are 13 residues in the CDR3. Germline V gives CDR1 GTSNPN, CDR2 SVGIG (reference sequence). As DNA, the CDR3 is TGTGCCTGGGACGGGGGGTACCCGTATGGCTACACCTTC. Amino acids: CAWDGGYPYGYTF.

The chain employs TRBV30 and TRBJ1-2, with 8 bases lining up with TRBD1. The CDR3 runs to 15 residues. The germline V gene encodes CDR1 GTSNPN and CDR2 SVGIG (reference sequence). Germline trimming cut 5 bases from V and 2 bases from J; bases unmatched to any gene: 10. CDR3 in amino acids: CAWGGGQGGNYGYTF. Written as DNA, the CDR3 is TGTGCCTGGGGGGGAGGACAGGGAGGAAACTATGGCTACACCTTC.

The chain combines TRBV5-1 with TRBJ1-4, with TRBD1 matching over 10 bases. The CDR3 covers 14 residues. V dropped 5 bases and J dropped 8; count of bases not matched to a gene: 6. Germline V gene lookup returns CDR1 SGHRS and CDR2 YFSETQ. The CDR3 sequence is CASRTGTGDEKLFF. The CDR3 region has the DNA TGCGCCAGCAGAACCGGGACAGGGGACGAAAAACTGTTTTTT.

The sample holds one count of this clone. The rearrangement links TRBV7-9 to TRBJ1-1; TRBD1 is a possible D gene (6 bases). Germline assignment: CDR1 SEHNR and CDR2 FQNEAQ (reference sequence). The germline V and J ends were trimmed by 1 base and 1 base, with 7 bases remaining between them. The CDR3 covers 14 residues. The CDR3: CASSLEGGNTEAFF. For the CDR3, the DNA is TGTGCCAGCAGCTTAGAAGGGGGGAACACTGAAGCTTTCTTT.

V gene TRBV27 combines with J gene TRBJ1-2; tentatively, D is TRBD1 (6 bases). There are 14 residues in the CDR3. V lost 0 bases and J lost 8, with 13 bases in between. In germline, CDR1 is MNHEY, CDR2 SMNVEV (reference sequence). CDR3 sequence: CASSLSGGARGYTF. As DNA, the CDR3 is TGTGCCAGCAGTTTATCGGGGGGGGCGCGGGGCTACACCTTC.

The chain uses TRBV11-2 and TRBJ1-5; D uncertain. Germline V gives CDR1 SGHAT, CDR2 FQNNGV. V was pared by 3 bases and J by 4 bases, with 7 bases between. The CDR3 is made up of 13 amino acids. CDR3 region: CASSFAGNQPQHF. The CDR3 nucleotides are TGTGCCAGCAGCTTCGCGGGAAATCAGCCCCAGCATTTT.

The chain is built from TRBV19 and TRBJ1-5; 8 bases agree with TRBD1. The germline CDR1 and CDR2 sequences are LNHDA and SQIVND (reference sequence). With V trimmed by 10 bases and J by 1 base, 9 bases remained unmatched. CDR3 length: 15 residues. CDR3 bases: TGTGCCACTACATTGGACAGGGCCAGCAATCAGCCCCAGCATTTT. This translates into CATTLDRASNQPQHF.

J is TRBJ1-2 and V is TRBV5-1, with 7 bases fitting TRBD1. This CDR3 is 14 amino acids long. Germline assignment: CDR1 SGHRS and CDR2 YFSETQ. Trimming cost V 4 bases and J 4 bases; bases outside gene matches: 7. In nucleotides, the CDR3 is TGCGCCAGCAGCCTTCCGACAGGGCTCTATGGCTACACCTTC. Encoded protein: CASSLPTGLYGYTF.

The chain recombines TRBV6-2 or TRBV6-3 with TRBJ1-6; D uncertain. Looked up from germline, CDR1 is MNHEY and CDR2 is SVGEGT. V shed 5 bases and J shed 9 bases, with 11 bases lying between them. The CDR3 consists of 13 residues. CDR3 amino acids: CASSDMPRSPLHF. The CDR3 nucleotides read TGTGCCAGCAGTGACATGCCCCGTTCACCCCTCCACTTT.

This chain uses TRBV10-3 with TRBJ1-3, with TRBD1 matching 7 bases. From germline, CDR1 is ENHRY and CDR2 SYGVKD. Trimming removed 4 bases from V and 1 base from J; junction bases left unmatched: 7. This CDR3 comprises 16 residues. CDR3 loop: CAISASRDSSGNTIYF. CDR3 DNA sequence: TGTGCCATCAGTGCTTCGCGGGACAGTTCTGGAAACACCATATATTTT.

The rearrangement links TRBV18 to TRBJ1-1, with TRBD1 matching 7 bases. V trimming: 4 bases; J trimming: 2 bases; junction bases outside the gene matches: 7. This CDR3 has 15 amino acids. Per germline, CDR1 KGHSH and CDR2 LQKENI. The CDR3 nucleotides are TGTGCCAGCTCACTACAGGGACAGATAAACACTGAAGCTTTCTTT. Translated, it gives CASSLQGQINTEAFF.

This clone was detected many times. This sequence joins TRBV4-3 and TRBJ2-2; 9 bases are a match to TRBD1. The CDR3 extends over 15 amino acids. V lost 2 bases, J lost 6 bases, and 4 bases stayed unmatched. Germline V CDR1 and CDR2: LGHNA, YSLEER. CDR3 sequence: CASSQSGTGSGELFF. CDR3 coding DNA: TGCGCCAGCAGCCAATCCGGGACAGGGTCCGGGGAGCTGTTTTTT.

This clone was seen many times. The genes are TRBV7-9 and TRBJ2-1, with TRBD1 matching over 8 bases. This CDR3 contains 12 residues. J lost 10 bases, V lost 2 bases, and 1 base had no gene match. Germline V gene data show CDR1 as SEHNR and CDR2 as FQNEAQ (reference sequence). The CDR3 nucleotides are TGTGCCAGCAGCTTATGGGACAGGGAGCAGTTCTTC. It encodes CASSLWDREQFF.

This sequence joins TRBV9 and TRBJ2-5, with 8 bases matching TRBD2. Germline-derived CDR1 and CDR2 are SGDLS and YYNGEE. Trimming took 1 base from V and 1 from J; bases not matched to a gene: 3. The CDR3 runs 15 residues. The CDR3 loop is CASSVSGGLQETQYF. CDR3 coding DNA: TGTGCCAGCAGCGTAAGCGGGGGACTCCAAGAGACCCAGTACTTC. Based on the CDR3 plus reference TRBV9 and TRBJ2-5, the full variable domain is DSGVTQTPKHLITATGQRVTLRCSPRSGDLSVYWYQQSLDQGLQFLIQYYNGEERAKGNILERFSAQQFPDLHSELNLSSLELGDSALYFCASSVSGGLQETQYFGPGTRLLVL.

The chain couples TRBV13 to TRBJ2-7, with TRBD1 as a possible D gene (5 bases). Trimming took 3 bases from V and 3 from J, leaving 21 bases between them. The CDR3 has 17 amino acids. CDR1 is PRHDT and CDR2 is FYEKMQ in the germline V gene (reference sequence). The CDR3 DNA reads TGTGCCAGCAGCTTGAGAGGAAGGGGATCGTCTGGCTACGAGCAGTACTTC. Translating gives CASSLRGRGSSGYEQYF. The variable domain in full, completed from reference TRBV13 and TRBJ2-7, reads AAGVIQSPRHLIKEKRETATLKCYPIPRHDTVYWYQQGPGQDPQFLISFYEKMQSDKGSIPDRFSAQQFSDYHSELNMSSLELGDSALYFCASSLRGRGSSGYEQYFGPGTRLTVT.

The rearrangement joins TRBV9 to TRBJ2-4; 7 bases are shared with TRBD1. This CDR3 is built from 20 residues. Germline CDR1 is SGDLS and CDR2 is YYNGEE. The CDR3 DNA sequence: TGTGTGGGGAAAACGAGCCACGATAGACAGGGCCCCCTAGCCAAAAACATTCAGTACTTC. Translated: CVGKTSHDRQGPLAKNIQYF. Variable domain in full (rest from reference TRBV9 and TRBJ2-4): DSGVTQTPKHLITATGQRVTLRCSPRSGDLSVYWYQQSLDQGLQFLIQYYNGEERAKGNILERFSAQQFPDLHSELNLSSLELGDSALYFCVGKTSHDRQGPLAKNIQYFGAGTRLSVL.

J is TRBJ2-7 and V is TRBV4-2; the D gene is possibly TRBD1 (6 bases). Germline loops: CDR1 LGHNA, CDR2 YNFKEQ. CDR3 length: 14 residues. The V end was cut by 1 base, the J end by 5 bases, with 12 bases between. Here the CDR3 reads CASSQAGAGDEQYF. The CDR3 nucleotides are TGTGCCAGCAGCCAAGCAGGGGCAGGGGACGAGCAGTACTTC.

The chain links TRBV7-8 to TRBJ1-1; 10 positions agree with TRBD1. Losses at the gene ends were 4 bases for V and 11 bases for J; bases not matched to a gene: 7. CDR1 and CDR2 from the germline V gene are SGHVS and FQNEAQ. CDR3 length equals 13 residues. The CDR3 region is CASSSRQGAGAFF. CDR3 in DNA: TGTGCCAGCAGCTCCCGACAGGGGGCTGGGGCTTTCTTT. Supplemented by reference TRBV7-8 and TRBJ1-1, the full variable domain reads GAGVSQSPRYKVAKRGQDVALRCDPISGHVSLFWYQQALGQGPEFLTYFQNEAQLDKSGLPSDRFFAERPEGSVSTLKIQRTQQEDSAVYLCASSSRQGAGAFFGQGTRLTVV.

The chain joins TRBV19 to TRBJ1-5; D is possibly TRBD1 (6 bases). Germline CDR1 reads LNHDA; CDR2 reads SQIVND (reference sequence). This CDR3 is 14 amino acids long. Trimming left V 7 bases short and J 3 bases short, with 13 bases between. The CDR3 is CASTGPGANQPQHF. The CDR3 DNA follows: TGTGCCAGTACTGGTCCAGGGGCCAATCAGCCCCAGCATTTT.